The TCR beta chain described here comes from a study of T cell responses to AZD1222 COVID-19 vaccine. Across the study: The study pooled second doses at about 4 or about 12 weeks.

Some clones are missing from TCRdb's copy, which holds only in-frame ones; the method was immunoSEQ multiplex PCR. The sample carries around 140,000 clones, under 95% recorded once. The V gene lost 0 bases and the J gene lost 0 bases, with 4 bases spanning the gap. This CDR3 is built from 13 residues. CDR1 and CDR2 from the germline V gene are SGHDT and YYEEEE. The V gene is TRBV5-6, the J gene TRBJ2-7, with unresolved D. The specimen was peripheral blood, collected on day 0 of AZD1222 vaccination. This sequence was found in an adult in good health. In nucleotides, the CDR3 is TGTGCCAGCAGCTTGGTCAGCTCCTACGAGCAGTACTTC. This encodes CASSLVSSYEQYF.